This T cell receptor beta chain came from a study of T cell responses to AZD1222 COVID-19 vaccine. General study findings and limits: Seropositive status at baseline applied to only six AZD1222 recipients. Spike-specific TCR breadth and depth went up after people got two AZD1222 doses. As reported, nearly half of all spike-specific TCRs target variant regions that are unmutated. White British donors predominated, females outnumbered males, and clonal diversity was possibly underestimated.

The repertoire was sequenced with immunoSEQ multiplex PCR; TCRdb's copy has only in-frame clones and lacks some. The repertoire includes roughly 120,000 clones, 87% of them detected once, and 4% to 6% sits in the top ten. Germline V gives CDR1 MDHEN, CDR2 SYDVKM. V shed 3 bases and J shed 1 base, with 6 bases lying between them. This CDR3 has 13 amino acids. About this clone: As yet, its antigen is unknown.

The chain combines TRBV28 with TRBJ1-2; D is undetermined. Here the sequenced sample was peripheral blood, taken on day 0 of AZD1222 vaccination. The TCR originated in an adult in good health. The CDR3 region is CASSFDINYGYTF. The CDR3 bases are TGTGCCAGCAGTTTCGACATTAACTATGGCTACACCTTC.